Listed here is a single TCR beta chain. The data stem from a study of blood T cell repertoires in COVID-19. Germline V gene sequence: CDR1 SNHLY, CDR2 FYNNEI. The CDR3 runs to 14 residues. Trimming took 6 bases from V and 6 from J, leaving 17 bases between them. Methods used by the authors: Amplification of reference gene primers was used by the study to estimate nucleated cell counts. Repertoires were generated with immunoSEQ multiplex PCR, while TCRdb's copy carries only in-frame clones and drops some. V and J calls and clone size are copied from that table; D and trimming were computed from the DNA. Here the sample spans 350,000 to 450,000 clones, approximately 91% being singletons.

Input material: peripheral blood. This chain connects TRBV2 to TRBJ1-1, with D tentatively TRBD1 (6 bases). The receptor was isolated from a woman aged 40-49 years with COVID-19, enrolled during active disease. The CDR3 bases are TGTGCCAGCAGCCTACAGGGTACGAGGTCTGAAGCTTTCTTT. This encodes CASSLQGTRSEAFF.